This T cell receptor (beta chain) was observed in a study of identical twins. Trimming shortened V by 6 bases and J by 8 bases, and 17 bases separated the two germline ends. The CDR3 extends over 14 amino acids. Germline CDR1 MNHNS, CDR2 SASEGT. In this sample, this clonotype turned up a few times. Addition of a universal primer site occurred through template switching, and cDNA carried unique molecular identifiers. From the 5' RACE reads, TCRdb called clonotypes with MiXCR, one entry per CDR3 protein. Among about 190,000 distinct CDR3 sequences listed, approximately 15% were seen once. This sample was shared with a second study, whose subject was T cells expressing NK-cell markers.

The chain recombines TRBV6-1 with TRBJ2-1, with D unresolved. The sequencing input was CD8+ T cells sorted from blood. The TCR was taken from a woman younger than 35 in good health. CDR3 region: CASSPGGAADEQFF. The DNA for the CDR3 is TGTGCCAGCAGCCCCGGCGGCGCGGCGGATGAGCAGTTCTTC.